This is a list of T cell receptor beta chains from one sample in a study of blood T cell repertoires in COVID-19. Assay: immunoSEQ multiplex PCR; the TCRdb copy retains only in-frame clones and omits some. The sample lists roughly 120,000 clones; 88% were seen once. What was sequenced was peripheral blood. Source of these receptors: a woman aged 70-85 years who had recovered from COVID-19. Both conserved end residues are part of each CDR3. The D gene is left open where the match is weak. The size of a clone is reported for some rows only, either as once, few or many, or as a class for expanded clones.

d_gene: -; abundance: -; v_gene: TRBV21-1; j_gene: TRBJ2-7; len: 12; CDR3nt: TGTGCCAGCAGCAGGGGCTTCTACGAGCAGTACTTC; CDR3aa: CASSRGFYEQYF
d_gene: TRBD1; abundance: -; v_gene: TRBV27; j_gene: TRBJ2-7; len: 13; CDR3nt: TGTGCCAGCAGTTACAGGGGTTCCTACGAGCAGTACTTC; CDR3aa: CASSYRGSYEQYF
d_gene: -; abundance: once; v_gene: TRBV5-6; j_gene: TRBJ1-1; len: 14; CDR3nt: TGTGCCAGCAGCTGGGGGAGGGGATACACTGAAGCTTTCTTT; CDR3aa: CASSWGRGYTEAFF
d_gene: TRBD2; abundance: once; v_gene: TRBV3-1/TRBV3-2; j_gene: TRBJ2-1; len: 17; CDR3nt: TGTGCCAGCAGCCGTCCGGGACTAGCGGCCGCCTACAATGAGCAGTTCTTC; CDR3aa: CASSRPGLAAAYNEQFF
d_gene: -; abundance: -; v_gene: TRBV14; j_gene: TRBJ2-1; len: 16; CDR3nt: TGTGCCAGCAGCCCCTTACGGGGGAGCTCCTACAATGAGCAGTTCTTC; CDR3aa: CASSPLRGSSYNEQFF
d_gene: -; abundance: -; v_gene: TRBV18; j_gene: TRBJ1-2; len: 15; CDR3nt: TGTGCCAGCTCACCAATTATCAGGTTCGGGGATGGCTACACCTTC; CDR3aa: CASSPIIRFGDGYTF
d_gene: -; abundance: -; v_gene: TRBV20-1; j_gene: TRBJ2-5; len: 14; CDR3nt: TGCAGTGCTAGTAGCAGGGGAACCCAAGAGACCCAGTACTTC; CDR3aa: CSASSRGTQETQYF
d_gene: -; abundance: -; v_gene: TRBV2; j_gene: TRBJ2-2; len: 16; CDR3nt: TGTGCCAGCAGGGAGGTCGCGTTCGCGAACACCGGGGAGCTGTTTTTT; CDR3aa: CASREVAFANTGELFF
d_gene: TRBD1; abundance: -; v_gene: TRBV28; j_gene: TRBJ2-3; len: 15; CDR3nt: TGTGCCAGCAGTCCAGCGGGGACAGGGGAAGATACGCAGTATTTT; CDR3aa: CASSPAGTGEDTQYF
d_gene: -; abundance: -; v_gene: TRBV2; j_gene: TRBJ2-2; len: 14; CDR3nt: TGTGCCAGCAGGGAGGGCCTGGCCACCGGGGAGCTGTTTTTT; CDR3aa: CASREGLATGELFF
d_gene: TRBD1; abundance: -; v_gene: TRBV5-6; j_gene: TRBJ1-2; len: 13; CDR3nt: TGTGCCAGCAGCTCGACAGGGGGCAAAGGCTACACCTTC; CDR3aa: CASSSTGGKGYTF
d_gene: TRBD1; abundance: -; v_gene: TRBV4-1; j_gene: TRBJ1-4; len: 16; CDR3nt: TGCGCCAGCAGCCAAGGTCCGGGGACAGGAAATGAAAAACTGTTTTTT; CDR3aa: CASSQGPGTGNEKLFF
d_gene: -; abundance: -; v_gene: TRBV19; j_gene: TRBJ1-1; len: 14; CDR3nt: TGTGCCAGTAGTATGATCGGGGTTCGGACTGAAGCTTTCTTT; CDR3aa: CASSMIGVRTEAFF
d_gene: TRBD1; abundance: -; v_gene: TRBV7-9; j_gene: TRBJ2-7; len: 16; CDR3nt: TGTGCCAGCAGCTTAGGGGCGTCAGGGGGCTCCTACGAGCAGTACTTC; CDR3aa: CASSLGASGGSYEQYF
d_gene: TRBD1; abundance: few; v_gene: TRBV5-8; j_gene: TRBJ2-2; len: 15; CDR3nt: TGTGCCAGCAGGAGACAGGGGATGAACACCGGGGAGCTGTTTTTT; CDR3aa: CASRRQGMNTGELFF
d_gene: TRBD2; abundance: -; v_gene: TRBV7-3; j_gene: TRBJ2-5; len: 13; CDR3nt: TGTGCCAGCAGCTTAGCGGGAGCGGAGACCCAGTACTTC; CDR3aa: CASSLAGAETQYF
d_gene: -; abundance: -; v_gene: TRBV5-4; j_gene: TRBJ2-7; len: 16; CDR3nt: TGTGCCAGCAGCTCGCCCGCGGCGGAGGGAAACTACGAGCAGTACTTC; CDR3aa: CASSSPAAEGNYEQYF
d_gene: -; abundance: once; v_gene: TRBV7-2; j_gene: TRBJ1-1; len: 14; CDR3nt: TGTGCCAGCAGCTTTCAAAAGGACTCCACTGAAGCTTTCTTT; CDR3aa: CASSFQKDSTEAFF
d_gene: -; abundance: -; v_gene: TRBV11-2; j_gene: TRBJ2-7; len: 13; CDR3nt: TGTGCCAGCAGCTTCTCCTCAGTCTCCGAGCAGTACTTC; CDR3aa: CASSFSSVSEQYF
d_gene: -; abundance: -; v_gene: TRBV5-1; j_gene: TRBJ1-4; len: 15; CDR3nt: TGCGCCAGCAGCTTGGTGTCTAACCTTAATGAAAAACTGTTTTTT; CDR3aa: CASSLVSNLNEKLFF
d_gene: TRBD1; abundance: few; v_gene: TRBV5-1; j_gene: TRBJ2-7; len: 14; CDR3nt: TGCGCCAGCAGCCCCGGGACAGGGGGCTACGAGCAGTACTTC; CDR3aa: CASSPGTGGYEQYF
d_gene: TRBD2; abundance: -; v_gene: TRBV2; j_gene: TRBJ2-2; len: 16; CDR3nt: TGTGCCAGCAGTGAAATGGGACTAGCGGCCACCGGGGAGCTGTTTTTT; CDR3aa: CASSEMGLAATGELFF
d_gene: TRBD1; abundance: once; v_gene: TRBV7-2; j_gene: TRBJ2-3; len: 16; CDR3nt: TGTGCCAGCAGCCCGACCGGGACAGGGAGCACAGATACGCAGTATTTT; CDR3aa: CASSPTGTGSTDTQYF